The 25 T cell receptor beta chains presented below share a single source sample, sequenced in a study of T cell changes during pregnancy in multiple sclerosis (dated by TCRdb to between 2018 and 2021). To prepare the library, the immunoSEQ multiplex PCR assay was applied. Entries here come from immuneACCESS through TCRdb and include only in-frame sequences with V and J called. Some clones fail to appear in such tables; in the studies checked, an unresolved V gene covers under half of the shortfall, and the cause of the remainder is unknown. Here the sample has 50,000 to 60,000 clones; 92% occur a single time. The top ten hold approximately 0.18% of the sample. The sequencing used CD4+ T cells from peripheral blood mononuclear cells, collected after pregnancy. Receptor source: a female donor in good health, enrolled as a control in a pregnancy study.

The chain has TRBV5-1 and TRBJ1-2; D might be TRBD1 (6 bases). The length of the CDR3 is 14 residues. Germline V gene lookup returns CDR1 SGHRS and CDR2 YFSETQ. Trimming left V 4 bases short and J 3 bases short, with 13 bases between. The CDR3 DNA sequence: TGCGCCAGCAGCAGAAGGACAGCGGACTATGGCTACACCTTC. Its protein product is CASSRRTADYGYTF.

The chain recombines TRBV10-3 with TRBJ2-7; TRBD2 is a possible D gene (5 bases). Trimming cost V 5 bases and J 1 base, with 15 bases left between them. The CDR3 is 15 residues long. The germline V gene has CDR1 ENHRY and CDR2 SYGVKD. The CDR3 region is CAISKKTRGSYEQYF. CDR3 sequence (DNA): TGTGCCATCAGTAAGAAGACAAGAGGGTCCTACGAGCAGTACTTC.

The chain recombines TRBV6-6 with TRBJ1-1, with D possibly being TRBD1 (5 bases). The germline gives CDR1 MNHNY, CDR2 SVGAGI (reference sequence). V lost 6 bases to trimming and J lost 7 bases, with 12 bases between them. The CDR3 has 12 amino acids. CDR3 bases: TGTGCCAGCAGCTCAGGGTACGGTGAAGCTTTCTTT. This codes for CASSSGYGEAFF.

This sequence joins TRBV6-1 and TRBJ2-7; 8 positions match TRBD1. CDR3 length: 12 amino acids. After removal of 8 bases from V and 10 bases from J, the junction contained 10 bases not matched to a gene. CDR1 MNHNS and CDR2 SASEGT come from the germline V gene. The CDR3 DNA is TGTGCCAGCGGACACATACAGGGGGATCAGTACTTC. This sequence encodes CASGHIQGDQYF.

The chain has TRBV4-3 and TRBJ1-2, with unresolved D. CDR3 length: 13 amino acids. V was trimmed by 0 bases and J by 8 bases, leaving 10 bases between them. CDR1 and CDR2 from the germline V gene are LGHNA and YSLEER. The CDR3 loop reads CASSQETTRGYTF. DNA of the CDR3: TGCGCCAGCAGCCAAGAAACCACCCGGGGCTACACCTTC.

The chain is built from TRBV19 and TRBJ1-5; 7 bases line up with TRBD1. Trimming cost V 4 bases and J 0 bases; bases outside gene matches: 12. This CDR3 is built from 18 residues. Germline loops: CDR1 LNHDA, CDR2 SQIVND (reference sequence). CDR3 bases: TGTGCCAGTAGTACCTCAAGACAGGGCAGATTTAGCAATCAGCCCCAGCATTTT. Translation gives CASSTSRQGRFSNQPQHF.

The gene calls are TRBV10-3 and TRBJ1-6, with D unresolved. The V gene lost 6 bases and the J gene lost 8 bases, with 8 bases spanning the gap. Germline loops: CDR1 ENHRY, CDR2 SYGVKD. This CDR3 spans 12 amino acids. The CDR3 is CAISAPDSPLHF. CDR3 sequence (DNA): TGTGCCATCAGCGCCCCGGATTCACCCCTCCACTTT.

This chain joins TRBV28 and TRBJ1-1; a weak D match, TRBD1 (5 bases). CDR1 is MDHEN and CDR2 is SYDVKM in the germline V gene. The CDR3 runs 12 residues. Trimming shortened V by 3 bases and J by 6 bases, and 8 bases separated the two germline ends. CDR3 nucleotides: TGTGCCAGCAGTTTGGACATGCCTGAAGCTTTCTTT. Its protein product is CASSLDMPEAFF. Supplemented by reference TRBV28 and TRBJ1-1, the full variable domain reads DVKVTQSSRYLVKRTGEKVFLECVQDMDHENMFWYRQDPGLGLRLIYFSYDVKMKEKGDIPEGYSVSREKKERFSLILESASTNQTSMYLCASSLDMPEAFFGQGTRLTVV.

This clone has just a few counts. The chain joins TRBV6-5 to TRBJ2-7, with TRBD2 matching 10 bases. With 5 bases clipped from V and 2 bases from J, the junction kept 3 bases outside the gene matches. Per the germline V gene, CDR1 is MNHEY and CDR2 is SVGAGI. This CDR3 is built from 14 residues. In nucleotides, the CDR3 is TGTGCCAGCAGTCGGACTAGCGGACCCTACGAGCAGTACTTC. This codes for CASSRTSGPYEQYF.

The V and J genes are TRBV2 and TRBJ1-1; weak D call: TRBD1 (5 bases). This CDR3 comprises 13 residues. From germline, CDR1 is SNHLY and CDR2 FYNNEI. Trimming pared 8 bases from V and 1 base from J, leaving 11 bases between. The CDR3 sequence is CASARGGNTEAFF. The CDR3 DNA reads as TGTGCCAGCGCTCGGGGGGGGAACACTGAAGCTTTCTTT.

The gene calls are TRBV7-2 and TRBJ1-6; 7 bases fit TRBD1. CDR3 length: 16 amino acids. Trimming at V came to 5 bases and at J to 2 bases, leaving 6 bases not matched to a gene. Germline V gives CDR1 SGHTA, CDR2 FQGNSA. The CDR3 DNA sequence: TGTGCCAGCAGCCCGCGTGACAGGGCCTATAATTCACCCCTCCACTTT. Translation gives CASSPRDRAYNSPLHF.

The V call is TRBV5-1, the J call TRBJ1-4, with 12 nucleotides matching TRBD1. The V and J ends lost 2 bases and 8 bases, in that order; junction bases with no gene match: 10. Germline CDR1 is SGHRS and CDR2 is YFSETQ. The CDR3 has 17 residues. The CDR3 nucleotides are TGCGCCAGCAGCTTCGGGGACAGGGGGCCATTGAACGAAAAACTGTTTTTT. It yields the protein CASSFGDRGPLNEKLFF.

The J gene is TRBJ1-1, the V gene TRBV18; TRBD1 aligns across 9 bases. CDR1 and CDR2 from the germline V gene are KGHSH and LQKENI. CDR3 length: 13 amino acids. The junction had 1 base not matched to a gene; V was cut back by 5 bases and J by 3 bases. The CDR3 bases are TGTGCCAGCTCATGGACAGGGGACACTGAAGCTTTCTTT. The encoded protein is CASSWTGDTEAFF. The whole variable domain, filled in from reference TRBV18 and TRBJ1-1, reads NAGVMQNPRHLVRRRGQEARLRCSPMKGHSHVYWYRQLPEEGLKFMVYLQKENIIDESGMPKERFSAEFPKEGPSILRIQQVVRGDSAAYFCASSWTGDTEAFFGQGTRLTVV.

This sequence joins TRBV11-2 and TRBJ2-7; D may be TRBD1 (6 bases). This CDR3 has 14 amino acids. Trimming took 5 bases from V and 1 from J, leaving 12 bases between them. Germline CDR1 reads SGHAT; CDR2 reads FQNNGV. The CDR3 spells CASSLNTGSYEQYF. Written as DNA, the CDR3 is TGTGCCAGCAGCCTCAACACAGGGTCCTACGAGCAGTACTTC.

V gene TRBV30 combines with J gene TRBJ1-1; TRBD1 agrees at 8 bases. This CDR3 spans 14 amino acids. Trimming took 8 bases from V and 10 from J; bases not matched to a gene: 18. Germline CDR1 is GTSNPN and CDR2 is SVGIG (reference sequence). In DNA, the CDR3 is TGTGCCCGGTCGATGGGGGGCGCAGGACAGGGAGCTTTCTTT. Its translation: CARSMGGAGQGAFF. The entire variable domain, with the rest obtained from reference TRBV30 and TRBJ1-1, is as follows: SQTIHQWPATLVQPVGSPLSLECTVEGTSNPNLYWYRQAAGRGLQLLFYSVGIGQISSEVPQNLSASRPQDRQFILSSKKLLLSDSGFYLCARSMGGAGQGAFFGQGTRLTVV.

This rearrangement joins TRBV4-3 to TRBJ2-7; tentatively, D is TRBD1 (5 bases). The CDR3 contains 15 residues. Germline loops: CDR1 LGHNA, CDR2 YSLEER. Trimming removed 3 bases from V and 5 bases from J, with 17 bases in between. The CDR3 protein is CASSQQGSQIDEQYF. CDR3 sequence (DNA): TGCGCCAGCAGCCAGCAGGGAAGTCAAATTGACGAGCAGTACTTC.

Comments on this clone: The junction and the germline gene differ at one end; a read error may be behind it. The rearrangement links TRBV19 to TRBJ2-4, with TRBD1 matching over 9 bases. Germline loops: CDR1 LNHDA, CDR2 SQIVND (reference sequence). The length of the CDR3 is 14 residues. The CDR3 DNA reads as TGTGCCAGTACCAGAACCCTGGGGGGACAGGGATTACTCTTC. Translating it yields CASTRTLGGQGLLF.

The V gene is TRBV6-1, the J gene TRBJ1-2; 9 bases align to TRBD1. The CDR3 contains 17 residues. Germline V gene lookup returns CDR1 MNHNS and CDR2 SASEGT. V dropped 4 bases and J dropped 2; count of bases not matched to a gene: 11. The CDR3 loop reads CASSALQGAGDNYGYTF. CDR3 coding DNA: TGTGCCAGCAGTGCATTACAGGGGGCGGGGGACAACTATGGCTACACCTTC.

The rearrangement links TRBV29-1 to TRBJ1-2, with 11 positions matching TRBD1. V lost 8 bases and J lost 4; bases outside the gene matches: 6. Germline assignment: CDR1 SQVTM and CDR2 ANQGSEA. This CDR3 comprises 13 residues. This chain's CDR3 is CSLRTGGSYGYTF. In nucleotides, the CDR3 is TGCAGCTTGAGGACAGGGGGCAGCTATGGCTACACCTTC.

The chain combines TRBV10-3 with TRBJ2-1, with TRBD1 identical over 9 bases. The germline gives CDR1 ENHRY, CDR2 SYGVKD. CDR3 size: 14 residues. With 8 bases clipped from V and 7 bases from J, the junction kept 9 bases outside the gene matches. The CDR3 here is CAIAPGQGGNEQFF. The DNA of the CDR3 is TGTGCCATCGCCCCGGGACAGGGTGGAAATGAGCAGTTCTTC.

The rearrangement links TRBV2 to TRBJ1-5, with D perhaps matching TRBD1 (5 bases). The CDR3 length is 13 residues. The germline V gene encodes CDR1 SNHLY and CDR2 FYNNEI. V was pared by 8 bases and J by 0 bases, with 8 bases between. CDR3 sequence: CASGGNSNQPQHF. The CDR3 coding sequence is TGTGCCAGCGGGGGGAATAGCAATCAGCCCCAGCATTTT.

The CDR3 DNA reads as TGTGCCAGCAGTTCCACATCTGGGGGGGTTCATTCACCCCTCCACTTT. Its protein product is CASSSTSGGVHSPLHF. The chain carries TRBV27 and TRBJ1-6; tentative D call: TRBD1 (5 bases). The CDR3 loop spans 16 amino acids. Per germline, CDR1 MNHEY and CDR2 SMNVEV (reference sequence). The V end was cut by 4 bases, the J end by 8 bases, with 18 bases between.

The V gene is TRBV5-4, the J gene TRBJ2-1, with D possibly TRBD2 on 7 matching bases. This CDR3 is 15 amino acids long. Germline CDR1 SGHNT, CDR2 YYREEE (reference sequence). V was clipped by 0 bases and J by 10 bases, with 17 bases between them. The CDR3 region is CASSLGLRGPTEQFF. The CDR3 DNA reads as TGTGCCAGCAGCTTGGGATTGCGGGGGCCCACCGAGCAGTTCTTC.

The rearrangement joins TRBV4-2 to TRBJ2-5, with 16 nucleotides matching TRBD2. Germline CDR1 and CDR2: LGHNA and YNFKEQ. The CDR3 has 19 residues. The V gene end was trimmed by 0 bases and the J gene end by 2 bases; junction bases not matched to a gene: 6. The CDR3 spells CASSQEGTSGGAKQETQYF. Here the CDR3 DNA reads TGTGCCAGCAGCCAAGAGGGGACTAGCGGGGGGGCCAAGCAAGAGACCCAGTACTTC.

This rearrangement joins TRBV19 to TRBJ1-2; the D gene is possibly TRBD1 (5 bases). Trimming shortened V by 6 bases and J by 2 bases, and 7 bases separated the two germline ends. The CDR3 covers 12 residues. CDR1 and CDR2 (germline): LNHDA, SQIVND (reference sequence). The CDR3: CASRTENYGYTF. CDR3 DNA: TGTGCCAGTAGGACAGAAAACTATGGCTACACCTTC.